This T cell receptor (beta chain) was identified in a study of regulatory T cells in long-lasting Graves disease. This CDR3 is built from 18 residues. Trimming removed 8 bases from V and 2 bases from J, with 27 bases in between. CDR1 and CDR2 from the germline V gene are LNHDA and SQIVND (reference sequence). Construction of TCR beta libraries relied on iRepertoire HTBI primers and on Arm-PCR targeting CDR3 regions. TCRdb called the multiplex PCR reads again in MiXCR, with one record for every CDR3 protein. The data show about 520,000 distinct CDR3 sequences, about 11% seen once. This clonotype came up many times. Its target is unknown. Time point: newly diagnosed GD, antithyroid drugs for less than 3 months. PBMC-extracted RNA yielded the TCR library. Points from the study as a whole: With persistent disease, TRBV28, TRBJ1-2 and TRBJ2-5 were the favored segments.

This sample was also put to use in a study of T cells in Graves' hyperthyroidism and ophthalmopathy. That paper notes: Also found in blood were most expanded thyroid clonotypes above 0.001.

The sample was peripheral blood mononuclear cells (PBMCs), taken at new diagnosis, from a patient treated with antithyroid drugs. V is TRBV19 and J is TRBJ1-1; the D is unclear. The source of this sequence is a woman younger than 45 with Graves disease. This CDR3 is CASSGSPSWGFINTEAFF. CDR3 nucleotide sequence: TGTGCCAGTTCGGGCAGCCCAAGTTGGGGTTTCATAAACACTGAAGCTTTCTTT.